Presented here are 14 T cell receptor beta chains from one specimen sequenced in a study of cytomegalovirus exposure and HLA in healthy donors. The protocol was immunoSEQ multiplex PCR, while the TCRdb copy is restricted to in-frame clones and leaves out a portion. The sample has approximately 76,000 clones, roughly 94% seen once; the top ten hold about 3.3%. The sample was PBMCs. These TCRs come from a woman under 30 in good health and CMV-seropositive.

The chain has TRBV6-1 and TRBJ1-5; D is uncertain. Germline CDR1 reads MNHNS; CDR2 reads SASEGT. CDR3 size: 13 residues. Trimming shortened V by 1 base and J by 6 bases, and 7 bases separated the two germline ends. The CDR3 loop is CASSEDPLQPQHF. The CDR3 DNA sequence: TGTGCCAGCAGTGAAGATCCCCTTCAGCCCCAGCATTTT.

The J gene is TRBJ2-3, the V gene TRBV11-3, with D perhaps matching TRBD1 (6 bases). V was trimmed by 0 bases and J by 3 bases, leaving 7 bases between them. CDR3 length: 14 residues. CDR1 SGHNT and CDR2 YENEEA come from the germline V gene. The CDR3 DNA reads as TGTGCCAGCAGCTTAGAGGGGGCTACAGATACGCAGTATTTT. Translated: CASSLEGATDTQYF. Full variable domain (remainder filled in from reference TRBV11-3 and TRBJ2-3): EAGVVQSPRYKIIEKKQPVAFWCNPISGHNTLYWYLQNLGQGPELLIRYENEEAVDDSQLPKDRFSAERLKGVDSTLKIQPAELGDSAVYLCASSLEGATDTQYFGPGTRLTVL.

This chain uses TRBV5-1 with TRBJ2-3, with a possible D match to TRBD1 (5 bases). The germline gives CDR1 SGHRS, CDR2 YFSETQ. The CDR3 covers 15 residues. V lost 3 bases and J lost 3, with 14 bases in between. The CDR3 loop reads CASSSGQGPTDTQYF. The CDR3 DNA follows: TGCGCCAGCAGCTCAGGCCAGGGTCCAACAGATACGCAGTATTTT.

V usage is TRBV18 and J usage is TRBJ2-1; 8 bases line up with TRBD2. The germline V gene has CDR1 KGHSH and CDR2 LQKENI. The CDR3 has 14 amino acids. V shed 3 bases and J 9 bases; nucleotides not matched to a gene: 7. In DNA form, the CDR3 reads TGTGCCAGCTCACCCGCACGGGGGGGCACTGAGCAGTTCTTC. Translated, it gives CASSPARGGTEQFF.

The chain is built from TRBV19 and TRBJ1-1; a weak D match, TRBD1 (6 bases). With 3 bases removed from V and 5 bases from J, the gap between germline ends came to 13 bases. This CDR3 spans 14 amino acids. Germline V gene data show CDR1 as LNHDA and CDR2 as SQIVND (reference sequence). The CDR3 is CASSIVGGLTEAFF. The CDR3 coding sequence is TGTGCCAGTAGTATTGTAGGGGGTTTAACTGAAGCTTTCTTT. Supplemented by reference TRBV19 and TRBJ1-1, the full variable domain reads DGGITQSPKYLFRKEGQNVTLSCEQNLNHDAMYWYRQDPGQGLRLIYYSQIVNDFQKGDIAEGYSVSREKKESFPLTVTSAQKNPTAFYLCASSIVGGLTEAFFGQGTRLTVV.

The gene calls are TRBV4-1 and TRBJ2-5, with 9 bases that match TRBD1. Unmatched junction bases numbered 8, after V lost 4 bases and J lost 5 bases. Germline CDR1 and CDR2: MGHRA and YSYEKL. This CDR3 has 15 residues. The CDR3 DNA reads TGCGCCAGCAGCCCGACGGGACAGGGTATGGAGACCCAGTACTTC. Translating gives CASSPTGQGMETQYF.

This chain connects TRBV7-9 to TRBJ1-2; the match to TRBD1 covers 11 bases. The CDR3 has 15 residues. V was clipped by 3 bases and J by 4 bases; unmatched bases: 4. Germline loops: CDR1 SEHNR, CDR2 FQNEAQ (reference sequence). The CDR3 region has the DNA TGTGCCAGCAGCTTTGGGACAGGGGGGGCCTATGGCTACACCTTC. This sequence encodes CASSFGTGGAYGYTF.

This chain links TRBV7-3 with TRBJ2-3, with a tentative D call TRBD1 (7 bases). V was shortened by 5 bases and J by 2 bases, with 26 bases between the two germline ends. The germline CDR1 and CDR2 sequences are SGHTA and FQGTGA. The CDR3 contains 19 residues. This CDR3 is CASSTPLSAGTDNTDTQYF. CDR3 nucleotide sequence: TGTGCCAGCAGCACACCCCTATCTGCGGGGACAGATAACACAGATACGCAGTATTTT.

This clone was detected only once. This chain links TRBV7-9 with TRBJ1-3; D not resolved. Germline CDR1 SEHNR, CDR2 FQNEAQ (reference sequence). V shed 5 bases and J shed 0 bases, with 11 bases lying between them. CDR3 size: 15 residues. The CDR3 DNA follows: TGTGCCAGCAGCCTACCCTCCTACTCTGGAAACACCATATATTTT. Translation gives CASSLPSYSGNTIYF.

This chain uses TRBV7-2 with TRBJ2-7, with D maybe TRBD1 (6 bases). Looked up from germline, CDR1 is SGHTA and CDR2 is FQGNSA. Deletions cut 5 bases from V and 6 bases from J, with 14 bases between. This CDR3 is built from 13 residues. In DNA, the CDR3 is TGTGCCAGCAGCACACAGGGTTCTGCCGAGCAGTACTTC. It yields the protein CASSTQGSAEQYF. The full variable domain, rest sourced from reference TRBV7-2 and TRBJ2-7, is GAGVSQSPSNKVTEKGKDVELRCDPISGHTALYWYRQSLGQGLEFLIYFQGNSAPDKSGLPSDRFSAERTGGSVSTLTIQRTQQEDSAVYLCASSTQGSAEQYFGPGTRLTVT.

The sample holds one count of this clone. J is TRBJ2-3 and V is TRBV28; the match to TRBD2 covers 9 bases. Germline CDR1 is MDHEN and CDR2 is SYDVKM. After removal of 3 bases from V and 4 bases from J, the junction contained 14 bases not matched to a gene. The CDR3 runs to 18 residues. The CDR3 DNA sequence: TGTGCCAGCAGTTTCCCAACAGGCGGGGGGGCCTGGGCAGATACGCAGTATTTT. It yields the protein CASSFPTGGGAWADTQYF. The full variable domain, rest sourced from reference TRBV28 and TRBJ2-3, is DVKVTQSSRYLVKRTGEKVFLECVQDMDHENMFWYRQDPGLGLRLIYFSYDVKMKEKGDIPEGYSVSREKKERFSLILESASTNQTSMYLCASSFPTGGGAWADTQYFGPGTRLTVL.

The chain recombines TRBV29-1 with TRBJ2-7, with TRBD1 matching over 11 bases. Germline trimming cut 4 bases from V and 3 bases from J; bases unmatched to any gene: 2. The CDR3 totals 13 residues. The V gene's germline CDR1 is SQVTM and CDR2 ANQGSEA. The CDR3 reads CSVAGQGVYEQYF. As DNA, the CDR3 is TGCAGCGTTGCGGGACAGGGGGTCTACGAGCAGTACTTC.

This clone was detected once. The chain carries TRBV2 and TRBJ2-5; no definite D call. The end of the DNA aligns better with TRBJ2-7, so the J call may be wrong. From germline, CDR1 is SNHLY and CDR2 FYNNEI. The length of the CDR3 is 15 residues. CDR3 protein: CASSPAISRHYEQYF. CDR3 in DNA: TGTGCCAGCAGTCCGGCAATTAGCCGGCACTACGAGCAGTACTTC.

CDR3 sequence (DNA): TGTGCCAGCACCAAGACTAGCGGGAACGTCATTCAGTACTTC. Its translation is CASTKTSGNVIQYF. V is TRBV6-1 and J is TRBJ2-4, with TRBD2 matching 11 bases. Germline CDR1 MNHNS, CDR2 SASEGT. The junction had 8 bases not matched to a gene; V was cut back by 7 bases and J by 9 bases. This CDR3 has 14 amino acids.